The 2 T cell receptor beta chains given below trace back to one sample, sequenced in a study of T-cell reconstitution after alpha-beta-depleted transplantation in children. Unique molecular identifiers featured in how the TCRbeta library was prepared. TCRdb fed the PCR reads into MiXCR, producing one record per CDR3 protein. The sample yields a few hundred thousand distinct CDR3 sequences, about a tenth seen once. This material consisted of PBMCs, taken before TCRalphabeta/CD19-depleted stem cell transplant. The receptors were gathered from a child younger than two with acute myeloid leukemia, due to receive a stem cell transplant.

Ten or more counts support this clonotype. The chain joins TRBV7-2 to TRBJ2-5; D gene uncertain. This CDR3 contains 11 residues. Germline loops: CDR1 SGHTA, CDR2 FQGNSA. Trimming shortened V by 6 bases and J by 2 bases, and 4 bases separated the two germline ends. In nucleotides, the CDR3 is TGTGCCAGCAGTGGGCAAGAGACCCAGTACTTC. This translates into CASSGQETQYF.

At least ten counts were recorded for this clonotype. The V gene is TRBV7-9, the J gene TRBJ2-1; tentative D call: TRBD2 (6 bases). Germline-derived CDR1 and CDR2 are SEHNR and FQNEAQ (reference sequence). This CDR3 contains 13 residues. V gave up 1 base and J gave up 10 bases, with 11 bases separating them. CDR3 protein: CASSLGGRDEQFF. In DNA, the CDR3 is TGTGCCAGCAGCTTAGGAGGGCGGGACGAGCAGTTCTTC.